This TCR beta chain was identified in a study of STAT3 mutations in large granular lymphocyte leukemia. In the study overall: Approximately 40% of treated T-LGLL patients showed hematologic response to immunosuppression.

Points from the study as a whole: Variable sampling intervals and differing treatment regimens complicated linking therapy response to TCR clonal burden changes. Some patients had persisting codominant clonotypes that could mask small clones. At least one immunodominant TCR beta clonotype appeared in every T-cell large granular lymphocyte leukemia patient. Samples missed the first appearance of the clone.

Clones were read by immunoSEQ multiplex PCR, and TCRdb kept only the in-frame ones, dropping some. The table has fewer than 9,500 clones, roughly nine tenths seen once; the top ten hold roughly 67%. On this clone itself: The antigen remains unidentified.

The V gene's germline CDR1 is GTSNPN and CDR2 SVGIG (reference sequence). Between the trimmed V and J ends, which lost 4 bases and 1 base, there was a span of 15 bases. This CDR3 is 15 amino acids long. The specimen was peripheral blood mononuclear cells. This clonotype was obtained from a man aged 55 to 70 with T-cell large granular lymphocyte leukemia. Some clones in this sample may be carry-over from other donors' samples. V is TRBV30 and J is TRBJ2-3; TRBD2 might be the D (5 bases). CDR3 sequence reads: CAWTSTGLGTDTQYF. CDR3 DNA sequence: TGTGCCTGGACTTCTACGGGGTTGGGCACAGATACGCAGTATTTT. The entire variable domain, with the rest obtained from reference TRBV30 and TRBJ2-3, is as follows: SQTIHQWPATLVQPVGSPLSLECTVEGTSNPNLYWYRQAAGRGLQLLFYSVGIGQISSEVPQNLSASRPQDRQFILSSKKLLLSDSGFYLCAWTSTGLGTDTQYFGPGTRLTVL.